This entry features one T cell receptor (beta chain) sequence. Its matching antigen is unknown. An end of the junction differs from the germline gene, which may be a read error. TCRdb analysed the reads with MiXCR anew, one entry per CDR3 protein. The sample shows under 500,000 distinct CDR3 sequences, about 42% of them seen only once. Germline lookup yields CDR1 MNHNS and CDR2 SASEGT. The CDR3 loop spans 15 amino acids. The entry originates in a study of T cell repertoires in cytomegalovirus infection. Study-wide background: Shared public TCR beta signatures pointed to both CMV infection and a matching HLA type. Study-wide results and caveats: Ex vivo responses were dominated by HLA-C-restricted CMV-specific TCR beta clonotypes.

This TCR was recovered from a human donor in good health (CMV status not recorded). Some clones in this sample may be carry-over from other donors' samples. The sequenced sample was cultured PBMCs, obtained from culture after CMV antigen stimulation. The chain couples TRBV6-1 to TRBJ1-1, with unresolved D. DNA for the CDR3: TGTGCCAGCAGGGAAGCCCAGGTTTCGAACACTGAAGCTTTCTTT. Encoded protein: CASREAQVSNTEAFF.